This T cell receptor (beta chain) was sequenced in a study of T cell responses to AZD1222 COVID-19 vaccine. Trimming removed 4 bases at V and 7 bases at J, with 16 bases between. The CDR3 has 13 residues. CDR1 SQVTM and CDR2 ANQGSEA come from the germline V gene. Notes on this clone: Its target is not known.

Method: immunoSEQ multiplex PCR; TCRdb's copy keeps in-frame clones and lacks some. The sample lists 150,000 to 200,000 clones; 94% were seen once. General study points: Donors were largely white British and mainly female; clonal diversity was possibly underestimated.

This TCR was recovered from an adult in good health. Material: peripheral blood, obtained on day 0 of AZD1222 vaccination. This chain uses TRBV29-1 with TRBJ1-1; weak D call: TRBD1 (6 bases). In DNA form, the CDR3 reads TGCAGCGTTGTTTGGGGGGCGGGAGATGAAGCTTTCTTT. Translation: CSVVWGAGDEAFF. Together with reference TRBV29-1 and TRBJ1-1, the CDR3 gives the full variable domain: SAVISQKPSRDICQRGTSLTIQCQVDSQVTMMFWYRQQPGQSLTLIATANQGSEATYESGFVIDKFPISRPNLTFSTLTVSNMSPEDSSIYLCSVVWGAGDEAFFGQGTRLTVV.